This T cell receptor (beta chain) appears in the sequencing data of a study of neurological immune-mediated disorders. V was cut by 4 bases and J by 0 bases, with 16 bases left in between. Germline loops: CDR1 SGHRS, CDR2 YFSETQ. The CDR3 has 16 amino acids. Synthesis of cDNA used 5'RACE (with 10-nucleotide random UMIs). From the 5' RACE reads, TCRdb called clonotypes with MiXCR, one entry per CDR3 protein. The table shows more than 25,000 distinct CDR3 sequences, with about 4% occurring only once. As healthy controls, volunteers from a blood bank in Maryland, USA, were used. About a million sorted CD4+ or CD8+ T cells made each library.

The specimen was CD4+ T cells from blood. The source is a woman between 40 and 55 years old in good health. This chain uses TRBV5-1 with TRBJ2-5; tentative D call: TRBD2 (5 bases). CDR3 nucleotides: TGCGCCAGCAGCCCAGGACTTGTCCCGTACCAAGAGACCCAGTACTTC. Translating gives CASSPGLVPYQETQYF. The whole variable domain, filled in from reference TRBV5-1 and TRBJ2-5, reads KAGVTQTPRYLIKTRGQQVTLSCSPISGHRSVSWYQQTPGQGLQFLFEYFSETQRNKGNFPGRFSGRQFSNSRSEMNVSTLELGDSALYLCASSPGLVPYQETQYFGPGTRLLVL.